Shown below are 3 T cell receptor beta chains from a single sample sequenced in a study of early T cells in non-severe SARS-CoV-2 infection. TCRdb re-called the 5' RACE reads through MiXCR, storing one row per CDR3 protein. The sample has around 30,000 distinct CDR3 sequences; roughly 5.8% are singletons. Sequencing input: whole blood. The source is an adult who was a healthcare worker with PCR-confirmed SARS-CoV-2 infection or an uninfected control (not recorded which).

This clonotype was seen at least ten times. The V call is TRBV20-1, the J call TRBJ2-2, with 7 bases identical to TRBD2. CDR1 DFQATT and CDR2 SNEGSKA come from the germline V gene (reference sequence). The CDR3 has 15 residues. V trimming: 6 bases; J trimming: 3 bases; junction bases outside the gene matches: 10. The DNA for the CDR3 is TGCAGTGCCAAGGGAGCGGGATCGCACACCGGGGAGCTGTTTTTT. It yields the protein CSAKGAGSHTGELFF.

This clonotype has ten or more counts. The chain links TRBV18 to TRBJ1-4, with D perhaps TRBD1 (6 bases). Trimming took 8 bases from V and 4 from J, leaving 11 bases between them. CDR3 length: 13 residues. Germline V gene lookup returns CDR1 KGHSH and CDR2 LQKENI. The CDR3 DNA is TGTGCCAGCAGCGACAGGCGTAATGAAAAACTGTTTTTT. Its protein product is CASSDRRNEKLFF.

V usage is TRBV7-9 and J usage is TRBJ2-2, with TRBD2 matching over 9 bases. CDR3 length: 15 amino acids. CDR1 SEHNR and CDR2 FQNEAQ come from the germline V gene (reference sequence). J lost 2 bases, V lost 5 bases, and 3 bases had no gene match. The CDR3 loop is CASSTGTSNTGELFF. The DNA for the CDR3 is TGTGCCAGCAGCACCGGGACTAGCAACACCGGGGAGCTGTTTTTT. Drawing the rest from reference TRBV7-9 and TRBJ2-2, the complete variable domain is DTGVSQNPRHKITKRGQNVTFRCDPISEHNRLYWYRQTLGQGPEFLTYFQNEAQLEKSRLLSDRFSAERPKGSFSTLEIQRTEQGDSAMYLCASSTGTSNTGELFFGEGSRLTVL.